The 13 T cell receptor beta chains reported below all come from one sample, sequenced in a study of OX40 agonist ivuxolimab in advanced cancers. Method: immunoSEQ multiplex PCR; TCRdb's copy keeps in-frame clones and lacks some. Here the sample spans roughly 61,000 clones, more than 70% being singletons. The material sequenced was CD4+ or CD8+ T cells sorted from blood, taken in a trial of the OX40 agonist ivuxolimab. The receptors stem from an adult with an advanced solid tumor such as melanoma, head and neck, liver or kidney cancer.

This chain connects TRBV7-8 to TRBJ2-7; D may correspond to TRBD1 or TRBD2 (5 bases each). V shed 4 bases and J shed 4 bases, with 14 bases lying between them. Germline V gene lookup returns CDR1 SGHVS and CDR2 FQNEAQ. The CDR3 is 14 residues long. CDR3 DNA: TGTGCCAGCAGCTCCCAGCAGGGACGGTACGAGCAGTACTTC. As protein: CASSSQQGRYEQYF.

This chain connects TRBV11-2 to TRBJ2-3; D might be TRBD1 (6 bases). Germline CDR1 is SGHAT and CDR2 is FQNNGV. CDR3 length: 13 residues. V gave up 6 bases and J gave up 6 bases, with 13 bases separating them. The CDR3 DNA follows: TGTGCCAGCAGATCAGGGGATGGGGATACGCAGTATTTT. This codes for CASRSGDGDTQYF. Full variable domain (remainder filled in from reference TRBV11-2 and TRBJ2-3): EAGVAQSPRYKIIEKRQSVAFWCNPISGHATLYWYQQILGQGPKLLIQFQNNGVVDDSQLPKDRFSAERLKGVDSTLKIQPAKLEDSAVYLCASRSGDGDTQYFGPGTRLTVL.

V and J are TRBV28 and TRBJ1-5; D gene unclear. The ends were cut back, 3 bases at V and 4 bases at J, with 4 bases in the middle. Germline V CDR1 and CDR2: MDHEN, SYDVKM. CDR3 length: 12 amino acids. The CDR3 coding sequence is TGTGCCAGCAGTTTTGGGAATCAGCCCCAGCATTTT. This gives the protein CASSFGNQPQHF.

This rearrangement joins TRBV28 to TRBJ2-7; 11 nucleotides match TRBD1. Germline values: CDR1 MDHEN, CDR2 SYDVKM. CDR3 length equals 14 residues. Germline trimming cut 6 bases from V and 3 bases from J; bases unmatched to any gene: 4. The CDR3 reads CASREGQGVYEQYF. In DNA, the CDR3 is TGTGCCAGCAGGGAGGGACAGGGGGTCTACGAGCAGTACTTC. The variable domain in full, completed from reference TRBV28 and TRBJ2-7, reads DVKVTQSSRYLVKRTGEKVFLECVQDMDHENMFWYRQDPGLGLRLIYFSYDVKMKEKGDIPEGYSVSREKKERFSLILESASTNQTSMYLCASREGQGVYEQYFGPGTRLTVT.

The rearrangement links TRBV5-5 to TRBJ1-4, with D perhaps matching TRBD1 (6 bases). The CDR3 is 15 residues long. V lost 4 bases, J lost 1 base, and 11 bases lay in between. Germline V gene sequence: CDR1 SGHKS, CDR2 YYEKEE (reference sequence). Here the CDR3 reads CASSRTGLTNEKLFF. The CDR3 nucleotides are TGTGCCAGCAGCAGAACAGGGTTAACTAATGAAAAACTGTTTTTT.

The V gene is TRBV10-3, the J gene TRBJ2-3; possible D gene TRBD1, 6 bases. The CDR3 is 14 residues long. CDR1 is ENHRY and CDR2 is SYGVKD in the germline V gene. V gave up 3 bases and J gave up 4 bases, with 11 bases separating them. The CDR3 here is CAISEGGVSDTQYF. The CDR3 nucleotides are TGTGCCATCAGTGAAGGGGGAGTGTCAGATACGCAGTATTTT.

This chain links TRBV19 with TRBJ2-3; D not certain. CDR3 length: 15 amino acids. Trimming took 4 bases from V and 0 from J, leaving 11 bases between them. Germline CDR1 is LNHDA and CDR2 is SQIVND (reference sequence). Here the CDR3 DNA reads TGTGCCAGTAGTACTGGGCCGCTAAGCACAGATACGCAGTATTTT. Protein product: CASSTGPLSTDTQYF. The full variable domain, in which reference TRBV19 and TRBJ2-3 provide the parts outside the CDR3, is DGGITQSPKYLFRKEGQNVTLSCEQNLNHDAMYWYRQDPGQGLRLIYYSQIVNDFQKGDIAEGYSVSREKKESFPLTVTSAQKNPTAFYLCASSTGPLSTDTQYFGPGTRLTVL.

This clone occurred a few times. The chain combines TRBV9 with TRBJ2-7; the D gene is possibly TRBD1 (6 bases). Germline V CDR1 and CDR2: SGDLS, YYNGEE. The CDR3 runs 14 residues. V was cut by 2 bases and J by 0 bases, with 9 bases left in between. The CDR3 protein is CASSVGGNSYEQYF. The CDR3, as DNA: TGTGCCAGCAGCGTTGGGGGCAACTCCTACGAGCAGTACTTC.

The chain recombines TRBV30 with TRBJ1-2, with D perhaps matching TRBD1 (5 bases). CDR3 length: 13 residues. The V end lost 0 bases, the J end lost 8 bases, and 13 bases lay between the germline ends. Germline loops: CDR1 GTSNPN, CDR2 SVGIG (reference sequence). The CDR3 spells CAWSVLRSGGYTF. DNA of the CDR3: TGTGCCTGGAGTGTCTTAAGGTCAGGGGGCTACACCTTC.

This clone has more than one count but fewer than ten. This chain joins TRBV9 and TRBJ1-1, with a tentative D call TRBD1 (6 bases). This CDR3 spans 14 amino acids. The V gene lost 0 bases and the J gene lost 5 bases, with 11 bases spanning the gap. Germline V CDR1 and CDR2: SGDLS, YYNGEE. The CDR3 loop is CASSVEQGFTEAFF. The DNA for the CDR3 is TGTGCCAGCAGCGTAGAACAGGGATTTACTGAAGCTTTCTTT.

This chain uses TRBV28 with TRBJ2-5; D possibly corresponds to TRBD1 (7 bases). The CDR3 has 12 residues. V was trimmed by 11 bases and J by 2 bases, leaving 12 bases between them. Germline values: CDR1 MDHEN, CDR2 SYDVKM. CDR3 loop: CASGGQQETQYF. The CDR3 bases are TGTGCCTCCGGGGGACAGCAAGAGACCCAGTACTTC.

The rearrangement links TRBV7-9 to TRBJ1-1; D call uncertain. Germline lookup yields CDR1 SEHNR and CDR2 FQNEAQ (reference sequence). The CDR3 consists of 15 residues. Trimming took off 1 base at V and 1 base at J, with 10 bases between the two ends. This chain's CDR3 is CASSLGPGRNTEAFF. In DNA, the CDR3 is TGTGCCAGCAGCTTAGGGCCGGGGAGGAACACTGAAGCTTTCTTT.

J is TRBJ2-7 and V is TRBV7-9; TRBD2 matches at 7 bases. CDR3 length: 14 amino acids. The germline gives CDR1 SEHNR, CDR2 FQNEAQ (reference sequence). V dropped 3 bases and J dropped 5; count of bases not matched to a gene: 7. The DNA of the CDR3 is TGTGCCAGCAGCTTGACAGCGGGGACGCACGAGCAGTACTTC. Translation: CASSLTAGTHEQYF.